The 30 T cell receptor beta chains below come from one sample, sequenced in a study of blood T cell repertoires in COVID-19. Here immunoSEQ multiplex PCR was the method, and the copy in TCRdb shows in-frame clones only, minus some. The repertoire includes about 190,000 clones, about 88% of them detected once, and about 6.8% sits in the top ten. The sample comprised peripheral blood. The receptors come from a middle-aged woman who had recovered from COVID-19.

The V gene is TRBV7-6, the J gene TRBJ2-7; the match to TRBD1 covers 7 bases. J was trimmed by 5 bases and V by 8 bases; bases with no gene match: 12. Germline V CDR1 and CDR2: SGHVS, FNYEAQ. This CDR3 has 14 amino acids. CDR3 sequence: CASPGQANRHEQYF. Here the CDR3 DNA reads TGTGCCAGCCCCGGACAGGCTAATCGACACGAGCAGTACTTC.

The rearrangement uses TRBV7-2 and TRBJ2-1; TRBD2 agrees at 9 bases. Per the germline V gene, CDR1 is SGHTA and CDR2 is FQGNSA. After removal of 3 bases from V and 7 bases from J, the junction contained 4 bases not matched to a gene. The CDR3 has 14 residues. CDR3 region: CASSFPSGINEQFF. CDR3 nucleotides: TGTGCCAGCAGCTTTCCTAGCGGGATAAATGAGCAGTTCTTC. Full variable domain (rest looked up from reference TRBV7-2 and TRBJ2-1): GAGVSQSPSNKVTEKGKDVELRCDPISGHTALYWYRQSLGQGLEFLIYFQGNSAPDKSGLPSDRFSAERTGGSVSTLTIQRTQQEDSAVYLCASSFPSGINEQFFGPGTRLTVL.

The rearrangement links TRBV28 to TRBJ1-5, with 7 bases fitting TRBD1. The CDR3 sequence is 14 residues long. CDR1 and CDR2 (germline): MDHEN, SYDVKM. The V gene end was trimmed by 10 bases and the J gene end by 2 bases; junction bases not matched to a gene: 8. The CDR3 region has the DNA TGTGCCACCCTAAGACAGGGAGGCAATCAGCCCCAGCATTTT. Amino acid sequence: CATLRQGGNQPQHF.

This clone was observed once. The chain couples TRBV9 to TRBJ1-3; D unresolved. V lost 0 bases to trimming and J lost 0 bases, with 10 bases between them. CDR1 and CDR2 from the germline V gene are SGDLS and YYNGEE. The CDR3 has 16 amino acids. The DNA of the CDR3 is TGTGCCAGCAGCGTAGGTAACGTCGGCTCTGGAAACACCATATATTTT. Its protein product is CASSVGNVGSGNTIYF.

The chain carries TRBV5-3 and TRBJ2-7; tentative D call: TRBD2 (6 bases). TRBV5-3 is noted as an ORF with a role that remains uncertain. The CDR3 length is 16 residues. V was trimmed by 2 bases and J by 6 bases, leaving 21 bases between them. As DNA, the CDR3 is TGTGCCAGAAGCTTCCGACTAGATGGATGTATCTCCGAGCAGTACTTC. Protein: CARSFRLDGCISEQYF.

CDR3 region: CASGGSLGMNTEAFF. The CDR3 DNA is TGTGCCAGCGGGGGGTCGTTGGGCATGAACACTGAAGCTTTCTTT. The chain employs TRBV7-3 and TRBJ1-1; D perhaps matches TRBD1 (5 bases). Trimming shortened V by 8 bases and J by 0 bases, and 16 bases separated the two germline ends. Germline lookup yields CDR1 SGHTA and CDR2 FQGTGA. This CDR3 is built from 15 residues.

The genes are TRBV2 and TRBJ2-7; no reliable D call. Germline loops: CDR1 SNHLY, CDR2 FYNNEI. This CDR3 spans 14 amino acids. V was trimmed by 6 bases and J by 5 bases, leaving 17 bases between them. CDR3 sequence reads: CASRETTFLDEQYF. The CDR3 DNA reads TGTGCCAGCAGGGAGACCACCTTCCTGGACGAGCAGTACTTC.

This clone appeared many times. This chain joins TRBV28 and TRBJ1-3; unclear D gene. CDR3 length: 14 residues. Germline CDR1 and CDR2: MDHEN and SYDVKM. V gave up 3 bases and J gave up 3 bases, with 9 bases separating them. CDR3 sequence (DNA): TGTGCCAGCAGTTTTCGCGGGGATGGAAACACCATATATTTT. As protein: CASSFRGDGNTIYF.

This chain joins TRBV5-1 and TRBJ1-1; 10 bases fit TRBD1. Trimming removed 4 bases from V and 3 bases from J; junction bases left unmatched: 9. The CDR3 spans 16 residues. Germline V gene data show CDR1 as SGHRS and CDR2 as YFSETQ. In DNA, the CDR3 is TGCGCCAGCAGCCTCCCAGGCGGACAGGGGGACACTGAAGCTTTCTTT. Translating it yields CASSLPGGQGDTEAFF.

CDR3 bases: TGTGCCAGCGCAGCCTTCGGCGGGAGGGCCCTCAATGAGCAGTTCTTC. It specifies CASAAFGGRALNEQFF. The chain carries TRBV11-1 and TRBJ2-1; 9 bases are a match to TRBD2. This CDR3 has 16 amino acids. Trimming at V came to 8 bases and at J to 6 bases, leaving 14 bases not matched to a gene. Germline assignment: CDR1 SGHAT and CDR2 FQDESV (reference sequence).

This chain links TRBV30 with TRBJ1-1; 8 bases align to TRBD1. J lost 9 bases, V lost 8 bases, and 17 bases had no gene match. The CDR3 has 14 residues. The germline V gene has CDR1 GTSNPN and CDR2 SVGIG (reference sequence). The CDR3 spells CARAQGRQGAKAFF. CDR3 bases: TGTGCCCGCGCTCAAGGGAGGCAGGGGGCTAAAGCTTTCTTT. Supplemented by reference TRBV30 and TRBJ1-1, the full variable domain reads SQTIHQWPATLVQPVGSPLSLECTVEGTSNPNLYWYRQAAGRGLQLLFYSVGIGQISSEVPQNLSASRPQDRQFILSSKKLLLSDSGFYLCARAQGRQGAKAFFGQGTRLTVV.

CDR3: CASSRTQYNSPLHF. The CDR3 DNA reads as TGTGCCAGCAGCCGTACACAGTATAATTCACCCCTCCACTTT. This chain links TRBV11-2 with TRBJ1-6; D not certain. The CDR3 consists of 14 residues. The V end lost 5 bases, the J end lost 4 bases, and 9 bases lay between the germline ends. Germline V gene lookup returns CDR1 SGHAT and CDR2 FQNNGV.

This clone was observed a single time. V usage is TRBV5-5 and J usage is TRBJ1-2; TRBD1 might be the D (6 bases). The CDR3 runs to 18 residues. Germline loops: CDR1 SGHKS, CDR2 YYEKEE (reference sequence). V dropped 0 bases and J dropped 3 bases, with 21 bases sitting between them. CDR3 in amino acids: CASSLEYPGALADYGYTF. DNA of the CDR3: TGTGCCAGCAGCTTGGAATATCCAGGGGCACTTGCGGACTATGGCTACACCTTC.

The chain links TRBV11-2 to TRBJ2-7; 12 bases are a match to TRBD2. CDR3 size: 17 residues. Trimming took 5 bases from V and 0 from J; bases not matched to a gene: 8. Germline lookup yields CDR1 SGHAT and CDR2 FQNNGV. The CDR3 nucleotides read TGTGCCAGCAGCCCCGGGCTAGCGGGAGGGTCCTCCTACGAGCAGTACTTC. It is translated as CASSPGLAGGSSYEQYF.

The chain is built from TRBV14 and TRBJ2-1, with D perhaps matching TRBD1 (5 bases). The CDR3 is 16 residues long. Germline V CDR1 and CDR2: SGHDN, FVKESK. Trimming cost V 0 bases and J 8 bases, with 17 bases left between them. CDR3 sequence reads: CASSQEGSTARDEQFF. Written as DNA, the CDR3 is TGTGCCAGCAGCCAAGAAGGATCGACAGCCAGGGATGAGCAGTTCTTC.

This clone was detected only once. The chain recombines TRBV5-1 with TRBJ1-1, with a tentative D call TRBD1 (5 bases). CDR1 and CDR2 from the germline V gene are SGHRS and YFSETQ. CDR3 length equals 14 residues. The V gene lost 4 bases and the J gene lost 0 bases, with 10 bases spanning the gap. CDR3 DNA sequence: TGCGCCAGCAGCGGCGGGGGGGTGAACACTGAAGCTTTCTTT. Protein sequence: CASSGGGVNTEAFF.

This clone was recorded once. The chain joins TRBV20-1 to TRBJ2-1; no reliable D call. From germline, CDR1 is DFQATT and CDR2 SNEGSKA (reference sequence). This CDR3 region has 11 residues. V lost 8 bases and J lost 9, with 14 bases in between. The CDR3 is CSTLYSGEQFF. The CDR3, as DNA: TGCAGTACTTTGTACAGTGGTGAGCAGTTCTTC.

The sample holds a few counts of this clone. The V gene is TRBV4-3, the J gene TRBJ2-7; TRBD1 might be the D (7 bases). This CDR3 has 17 amino acids. Germline V gene sequence: CDR1 LGHNA, CDR2 YSLEER. V was pared by 4 bases and J by 0 bases, with 19 bases between. CDR3 in DNA: TGCGCCAGCAGCCCCCAGGGGGGTCGGACGAGCTCCTACGAGCAGTACTTC. It codes for CASSPQGGRTSSYEQYF.

The J gene is TRBJ2-5, the V gene TRBV7-9; D is perhaps TRBD2 (7 bases). This CDR3 spans 15 amino acids. Germline CDR1 SEHNR, CDR2 FQNEAQ (reference sequence). V shed 2 bases and J shed 7 bases, with 17 bases lying between them. Written as DNA, the CDR3 is TGTGCCAGCAGCTTATCAGCGATAGGGGGGGGGACCCAGTACTTC. This encodes CASSLSAIGGGTQYF.

The chain carries TRBV3-1 (or the pseudogene TRBV3-2) and TRBJ1-4; no reliable D call. CDR3 size: 14 residues. Looked up from germline, CDR1 is LGHDT and CDR2 is YNNKEL (reference sequence). Trimming cost V 4 bases and J 3 bases, with 9 bases left between them. The CDR3 is CASSPLSPNEKLFF. CDR3 bases: TGTGCCAGCAGCCCGCTATCCCCTAATGAAAAACTGTTTTTT.

The chain couples TRBV4-1 to TRBJ2-7; 12 bases map to TRBD2. V trimming: 0 bases; J trimming: 4 bases; junction bases outside the gene matches: 7. Germline lookup yields CDR1 MGHRA and CDR2 YSYEKL. This CDR3 has 17 amino acids. The CDR3 DNA sequence: TGCGCCAGCAGCCAAGAGACTAGCGGGAGTCCACGATACGAGCAGTACTTC. This translates into CASSQETSGSPRYEQYF.

The chain couples TRBV4-2 to TRBJ2-2, with 10 bases lining up with TRBD1. Germline V CDR1 and CDR2: LGHNA, YNFKEQ. V trimming: 3 bases; J trimming: 5 bases; junction bases outside the gene matches: 3. The CDR3 is 15 residues long. CDR3 coding DNA: TGTGCCAGCAGCCAGAGGACAGGGGGAACCGGGGAGCTGTTTTTT. This encodes CASSQRTGGTGELFF.

This clone was counted between two and nine times. V usage is TRBV7-9 and J usage is TRBJ1-1; tentatively, D is TRBD1 (6 bases). Trimming took 3 bases from V and 3 from J, leaving 11 bases between them. The germline V gene encodes CDR1 SEHNR and CDR2 FQNEAQ (reference sequence). The CDR3 runs to 14 residues. The CDR3 DNA follows: TGTGCCAGCAGCTTGCAGGGGCGCGACACTGAAGCTTTCTTT. It specifies CASSLQGRDTEAFF.

The V gene is TRBV7-6, the J gene TRBJ2-3; the D gene is possibly TRBD2 (6 bases). The CDR3 consists of 17 residues. Per the germline V gene, CDR1 is SGHVS and CDR2 is FNYEAQ. With 5 bases removed from V and 0 bases from J, the gap between germline ends came to 18 bases. In nucleotides, the CDR3 is TGTGCCAGCAGCCCGATCGGGACTGGACTAAGCACAGATACGCAGTATTTT. As protein: CASSPIGTGLSTDTQYF.

This chain links TRBV5-1 with TRBJ2-3, with D perhaps matching TRBD2 (6 bases). The CDR3 length is 16 residues. Germline CDR1 reads SGHRS; CDR2 reads YFSETQ. V lost 6 bases and J 2 bases, leaving 19 bases between the germline ends. The DNA of the CDR3 is TGCGCCAGCACCGACGGGGGTAGCGAGTTCACAGATACGCAGTATTTT. Its translation: CASTDGGSEFTDTQYF.

The chain recombines TRBV12-3 or TRBV12-4 with TRBJ2-7; TRBD2 matches at 7 bases. V shed 5 bases, J shed 2 bases, and the junction held 3 bases outside the gene matches. The CDR3 contains 13 residues. The CDR3 nucleotides are TGTGCCAGCAGTCCGAGCGGGGCCTACGAGCAGTACTTC. This codes for CASSPSGAYEQYF.

A single count supports this clone. The V call is TRBV7-9, the J call TRBJ1-2, with D unresolved. V lost 3 bases to trimming and J lost 1 base, with 6 bases between them. Germline V gene data show CDR1 as SEHNR and CDR2 as FQNEAQ (reference sequence). The CDR3 covers 13 residues. The CDR3 sequence is CASSFTVNYGYTF. In DNA form, the CDR3 reads TGTGCCAGCAGCTTCACAGTTAACTATGGCTACACCTTC.

The chain recombines TRBV18 with TRBJ2-7, with 9 bases that match TRBD1. Germline V gene data show CDR1 as KGHSH and CDR2 as LQKENI. The CDR3 spans 12 residues. The ends lost 6 bases at V and 5 bases at J; junction bases unmatched: 2. The CDR3 region is CASSRTGDEQYF. CDR3 bases: TGTGCCAGCTCTCGGACAGGGGACGAGCAGTACTTC.

The V and J genes are TRBV6-2 or TRBV6-3 and TRBJ2-7; D is perhaps TRBD1 (5 bases). This CDR3 spans 14 amino acids. Germline V gene lookup returns CDR1 MNHEY and CDR2 SVGEGT. V lost 0 bases, J lost 2 bases, and 8 bases lay in between. In DNA form, the CDR3 reads TGTGCCAGCAGTTACTCGCAGGGAACCTACGAGCAGTACTTC. This gives the protein CASSYSQGTYEQYF.

V gene TRBV3-1 (or the pseudogene TRBV3-2) combines with J gene TRBJ2-1; 7 nucleotides agree with TRBD2. CDR3 length: 15 residues. Germline V CDR1 and CDR2: LGHDT, YNNKEL (reference sequence). Trimming took 4 bases from V and 7 from J; bases not matched to a gene: 10. The CDR3 region has the DNA TGTGCCAGCAGCCCTAATTGGGCGGGGGAGAATGAGCAGTTCTTC. Translation: CASSPNWAGENEQFF.